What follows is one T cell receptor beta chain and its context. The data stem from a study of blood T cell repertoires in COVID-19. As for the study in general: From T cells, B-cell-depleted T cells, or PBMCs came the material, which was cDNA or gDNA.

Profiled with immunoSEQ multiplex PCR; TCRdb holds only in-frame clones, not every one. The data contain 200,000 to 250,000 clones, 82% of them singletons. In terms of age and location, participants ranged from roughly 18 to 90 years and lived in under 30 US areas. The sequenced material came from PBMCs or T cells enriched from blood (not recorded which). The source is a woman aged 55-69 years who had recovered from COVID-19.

The CDR3 nucleotides read TGTGCCAGCAGTGATGGAGGATCGCACTATGGCTACACCTTC. This gives the protein CASSDGGSHYGYTF. The chain carries TRBV2 and TRBJ1-2; D call uncertain. Trimming removed 3 bases from V and 3 bases from J, with 11 bases in between. This CDR3 contains 14 residues. Germline CDR1 and CDR2: SNHLY and FYNNEI.